This T cell receptor beta chain stems from a study of radiation and T cells in renal cell carcinoma. Study-level points and caveats: From baseline, blood top tumor clonotypes peaked at 2 weeks post-radiation.

Method: immunoSEQ multiplex PCR; TCRdb's copy keeps in-frame clones and lacks some. The sample comprises 70,000 to 100,000 clones, 70% to 90% of which are singletons, and about 22% rests with the top ten. Time point in this sample: blood 2 weeks post-SBRT. Treatment meaning: 15 Gy SBRT to primary tumor, nephrectomy 4 weeks later. Germline V gene sequence: CDR1 LGHNA, CDR2 YSLEER. Trimming took 3 bases from V and 4 from J, leaving 12 bases between them. CDR3 length equals 15 residues. Points on this clone: The target antigen is unknown.

The sample in question was blood, obtained from a patient whose treatment included radiotherapy and nephrectomy. The source of this sequence is a woman aged 45 to 65 with renal cell carcinoma. The rearrangement joins TRBV4-3 to TRBJ1-4; unclear D gene. CDR3 bases: TGCGCCAGCAGCCACGATTATGGGTTTAATGAAAAACTGTTTTTT. Amino acid sequence: CASSHDYGFNEKLFF.